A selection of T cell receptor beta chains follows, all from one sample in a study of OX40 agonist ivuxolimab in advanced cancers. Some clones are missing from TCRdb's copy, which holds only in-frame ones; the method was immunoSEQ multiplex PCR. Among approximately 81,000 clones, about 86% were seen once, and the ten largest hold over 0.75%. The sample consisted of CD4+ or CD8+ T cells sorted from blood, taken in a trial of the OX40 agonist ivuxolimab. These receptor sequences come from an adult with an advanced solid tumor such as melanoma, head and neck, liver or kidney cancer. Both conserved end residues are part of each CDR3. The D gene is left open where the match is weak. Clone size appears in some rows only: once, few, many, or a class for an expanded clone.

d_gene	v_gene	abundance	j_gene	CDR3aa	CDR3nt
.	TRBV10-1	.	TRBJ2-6	CASSPERSGANVLTF	TGCGCCAGCAGTCCGGAACGCTCTGGGGCCAACGTCCTGACTTTC
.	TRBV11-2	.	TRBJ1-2	CASSASNYGYTF	TGTGCCAGCAGCGCGAGTAACTATGGCTACACCTTC
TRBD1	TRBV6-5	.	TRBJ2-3	CASRSTGYAVYF	TGTGCCAGCAGGTCGACAGGGTATGCGGTATATTTT
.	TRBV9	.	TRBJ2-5	CASSRGKETQYF	TGTGCCAGCAGCCGGGGAAAAGAGACCCAGTACTTC
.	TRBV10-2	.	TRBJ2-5	CASSEGLGVKTQYF	TGCGCCAGCAGTGAAGGGCTGGGGGTGAAGACCCAGTACTTC
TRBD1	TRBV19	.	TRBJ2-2	CASSQGQRGELFF	TGTGCCAGTAGCCAGGGACAGCGAGGGGAGCTGTTTTTT
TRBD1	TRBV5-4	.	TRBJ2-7	CASSSAGQGSYEQYF	TGTGCCAGCAGCTCGGCGGGACAGGGATCCTACGAGCAGTACTTC
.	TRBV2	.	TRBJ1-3	CASNSRSSSGNTIYF	TGTGCCAGCAATAGTCGAAGCTCCTCTGGAAACACCATATATTTT
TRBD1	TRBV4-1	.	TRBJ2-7	CASSDRGGHEQYF	TGCGCCAGCAGCGACAGGGGTGGACACGAGCAGTACTTC
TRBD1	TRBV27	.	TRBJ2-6	CASSLQGYGANVLTF	TGTGCCAGCAGCCTACAGGGGTATGGGGCCAACGTCCTGACTTTC
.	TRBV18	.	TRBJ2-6	CASSPGSGAASGGANVLTF	TGTGCCAGCTCACCAGGGTCGGGGGCTGCTTCGGGAGGGGCCAACGTCCTGACTTTC
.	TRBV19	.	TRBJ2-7	CASSKLASFSYEQYF	TGTGCCAGTAGCAAACTAGCTTCCTTCTCCTACGAGCAGTACTTC
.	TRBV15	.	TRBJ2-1	CATSAGEGAPPYNEQFF	TGTGCCACCAGCGCTGGGGAGGGGGCCCCTCCTTACAATGAGCAGTTCTTC
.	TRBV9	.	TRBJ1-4	CASSPRGTNEKLFF	TGTGCCAGCAGCCCCCGGGGGACTAATGAAAAACTGTTTTTT
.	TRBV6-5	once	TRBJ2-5	CASSYWTVGPETQYF	TGTGCCAGCAGTTACTGGACAGTGGGCCCAGAGACCCAGTACTTC
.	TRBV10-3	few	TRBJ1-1	CAISRGQNTEAFF	TGTGCCATCAGTAGGGGACAGAACACTGAAGCTTTCTTT
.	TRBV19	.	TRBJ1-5	CASSIAHGGGGNQPQHF	TGTGCCAGTAGTATAGCTCACGGGGGGGGTGGCAATCAGCCCCAGCATTTT
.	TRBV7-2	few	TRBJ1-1	CASSQTGLGAFF	TGTGCCAGCAGTCAAACAGGGCTGGGAGCTTTCTTT
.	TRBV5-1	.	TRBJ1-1	CASSRGDTEAFF	TGCGCCAGCAGCAGGGGGGACACTGAAGCTTTCTTT
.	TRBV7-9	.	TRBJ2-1	CASSSQLGREVVWFF	TGTGCCAGCAGCTCCCAGTTGGGACGAGAAGTTGTTTGGTTCTTC
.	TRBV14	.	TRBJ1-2	CASSQALGYGYGYTF	TGTGCCAGCAGCCAAGCCCTGGGGTACGGCTATGGCTACACCTTC
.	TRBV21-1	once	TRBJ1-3	CASSRRTGGNTIYF	TGTGCCAGCAGCCGTCGGACAGGGGGAAACACCATATATTTT
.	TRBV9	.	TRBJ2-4	CASSVGGLLAKNIQYF	TGTGCCAGCAGCGTAGGGGGGCTCCTAGCCAAAAACATTCAGTACTTC
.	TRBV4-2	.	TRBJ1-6	CASSQVSGGSGSPLHF	TGTGCCAGCAGCCAAGTTTCTGGGGGAAGCGGTTCACCCCTCCACTTT
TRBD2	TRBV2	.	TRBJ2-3	CASSEGAGTSGGADTQYF	TGTGCCAGCAGTGAAGGCGCGGGGACTAGCGGGGGGGCGGATACGCAGTATTTT
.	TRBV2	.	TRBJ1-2	CASSVGIGSYTF	TGTGCCAGCAGCGTGGGGATAGGGAGCTACACCTTC
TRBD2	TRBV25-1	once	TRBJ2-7	CASSGPGLAYSYEQYF	TGTGCCAGCAGTGGACCGGGACTAGCTTACTCCTACGAGCAGTACTTC
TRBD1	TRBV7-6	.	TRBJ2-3	CASSLGRQGTFTDTQYF	TGTGCCAGCAGCTTAGGGAGACAGGGGACCTTCACAGATACGCAGTATTTT